The T cell receptor (beta chain) described here comes from a study of beta chain features in type 1 diabetes. There are a few counts of this clone. Its specificity is not known. The whole isolated RNA underwent reverse transcription, so sequencing captured expressed TCRB transcripts. TCRdb's table, derived via immunoSEQ multiplex PCR, lists solely in-frame clones and lacks some. The repertoire includes around 200,000 clones, about 13% of them detected once, and around 0.63% sits in the top ten. Study observations and caveats: Patients and controls would share equally any PCR tilt toward shorter templates. Over-representation of high TCR-expressing cells was a possible consequence of cDNA sequencing. Moderate yet significant TCRB CDR3 shortening was seen in Type 1 diabetes patients in all four CD4+ subsets.

With 6 bases clipped from V and 7 bases from J, the junction kept 3 bases outside the gene matches. This CDR3 contains 12 residues. The germline gives CDR1 KGHSH, CDR2 LQKENI. The TCR comes from a woman aged 18-29 years in good health. Sequenced input: central memory CD4+ T cells from blood. The V call is TRBV18, the J call TRBJ2-1, with TRBD2 matching 7 bases. CDR3 loop: CASSAGVNEQFF. The CDR3 DNA reads as TGTGCCAGCTCTGCGGGAGTTAATGAGCAGTTCTTC.